This entry concerns a single T cell receptor (beta chain). The ends lost 5 bases at V and 0 bases at J; junction bases unmatched: 5. The germline gives CDR1 SEHNR, CDR2 FQNEAQ (reference sequence). The CDR3 length is 16 residues. This specimen belongs to a study of blood T cell repertoires in COVID-19. Clones were read by immunoSEQ multiplex PCR, and TCRdb kept only the in-frame ones, dropping some. The sample holds approximately 58,000 clones, 77% seen once. J is TRBJ1-3 and V is TRBV7-9, with 9 bases aligning to TRBD1. Sequenced: peripheral blood. This clonotype originated in a man in his 70s with active or convalescent COVID-19. The CDR3 DNA reads TGTGCCAGCAGCCCCAGACAGGGGGGCTCTGGAAACACCATATATTTT. This gives the protein CASSPRQGGSGNTIYF.